This entry lists 24 T cell receptor beta chains sequenced from one sample in a study of blood T cells in healthy people across ages. Primed by a sample-barcoded 5' primer and a J-beta primer mix, a second PCR proceeded for about 6 to 12 cycles. Using its own MiXCR run on the 5' RACE reads, TCRdb lists one record per CDR3 protein. The sample carries about 1,400,000 distinct CDR3 sequences, about 40% recorded once. Sequenced input: blood. The receptors shown here come from a woman younger than 30 in good health.

The gene calls are TRBV30 and TRBJ2-5; 10 nucleotides agree with TRBD2. The CDR3 runs to 14 residues. With 3 bases clipped from V and 4 bases from J, the junction kept 5 bases outside the gene matches. Germline V gives CDR1 GTSNPN, CDR2 SVGIG (reference sequence). The CDR3 here is CAWRLAGTVETQYF. CDR3 nucleotide sequence: TGTGCCTGGAGACTAGCGGGAACGGTAGAGACCCAGTACTTC.

Ten or more counts support this clonotype. The chain joins TRBV28 to TRBJ2-5; no clear D. The germline V gene has CDR1 MDHEN and CDR2 SYDVKM. This CDR3 region has 14 residues. Trimming removed 1 base from V and 1 base from J, with 7 bases in between. The CDR3 region is CASSLSPGQETQYF. CDR3 DNA sequence: TGTGCCAGCAGTTTATCTCCAGGCCAAGAGACCCAGTACTTC.

V and J are TRBV9 and TRBJ2-1; 8 positions agree with TRBD2. V was pared by 0 bases and J by 4 bases, with 3 bases of the junction left unmatched. This CDR3 is 15 amino acids long. Germline-derived CDR1 and CDR2 are SGDLS and YYNGEE. The CDR3 nucleotides read TGTGCCAGCAGCGTAGACGGGACTAGTTACAATGAGCAGTTCTTC. Its translation is CASSVDGTSYNEQFF.

The gene calls are TRBV2 and TRBJ1-2; 8 positions agree with TRBD1. With V trimmed by 6 bases and J by 10 bases, 10 bases remained unmatched. CDR1 and CDR2 from the germline V gene are SNHLY and FYNNEI. CDR3 length: 13 amino acids. In nucleotides, the CDR3 is TGTGCCAGCAGCCCCCCCTGGACAGGGTCCTACACCTTC. Protein product: CASSPPWTGSYTF.

This clonotype was counted only a few times. J is TRBJ2-7 and V is TRBV5-6; possibly TRBD1 for D (7 bases). The ends were cut back, 3 bases at V and 1 base at J, with 20 bases in the middle. CDR1 and CDR2 (germline): SGHDT, YYEEEE. The CDR3 totals 17 residues. This CDR3 reads CASSSTRQGGTSYEQYF. CDR3 bases: TGTGCCAGCAGCTCGACCCGACAGGGTGGGACTTCCTACGAGCAGTACTTC.

This clonotype was counted only a few times. V and J are TRBV18 and TRBJ1-1; D call uncertain. V lost 2 bases, J lost 8 bases, and 9 bases lay in between. Germline V gene data show CDR1 as KGHSH and CDR2 as LQKENI. CDR3 size: 12 residues. The DNA for the CDR3 is TGTGCCAGCTCACCAGTCCAGCTAGAAGCTTTCTTT. It is translated as CASSPVQLEAFF.

The V call is TRBV27, the J call TRBJ1-1; tentatively, D is TRBD1 (5 bases). The ends were cut back, 6 bases at V and 4 bases at J, with 15 bases in the middle. CDR3 size: 14 residues. Germline CDR1 is MNHEY and CDR2 is SMNVEV (reference sequence). The CDR3 DNA sequence: TGTGCCAGCAGCCGCCCTACGGGGGGCACTGAAGCTTTCTTT. Encoded protein: CASSRPTGGTEAFF.

The V and J genes are TRBV20-1 and TRBJ1-5; TRBD1 might be the D (5 bases). The length of the CDR3 is 15 residues. Trimming removed 6 bases at V and 3 bases at J, with 18 bases between. Germline CDR1 is DFQATT and CDR2 is SNEGSKA (reference sequence). The CDR3 sequence: CSARGWGGFNQPQHF. The CDR3 coding sequence is TGCAGTGCAAGGGGCTGGGGGGGGTTCAATCAGCCCCAGCATTTT.

A word on this clonotype: A single base separates this from a much larger clone, so it may be a read error. The chain couples TRBV7-3 to TRBJ2-1; D not resolved. Gene TRBJ2-7 matches the end of the DNA better, so the J call may be wrong. Germline V gene lookup returns CDR1 SGHTA and CDR2 FQGTGA. This CDR3 has 14 amino acids. The CDR3 coding sequence is TGTGCCAGCAGCTTAAGCCAGTACTACAATGAGCAGTACTTC. Translation gives CASSLSQYYNEQYF.

This clonotype has just a few counts. The chain recombines TRBV20-1 with TRBJ2-1; TRBD2 matches at 7 bases. Unmatched junction bases numbered 5, after V lost 0 bases and J lost 3 bases. This CDR3 is built from 15 residues. CDR1 is DFQATT and CDR2 is SNEGSKA in the germline V gene (reference sequence). DNA for the CDR3: TGCAGTGCTAGAGATCAGCTAGCGGTCTACAATGAGCAGTTCTTC. Its translation: CSARDQLAVYNEQFF.

The genes are TRBV7-3 and TRBJ2-3; D is perhaps TRBD2 (7 bases). The CDR3 runs 16 residues. Germline V CDR1 and CDR2: SGHTA, FQGTGA. V gave up 5 bases and J gave up 1 base, with 16 bases separating them. In DNA, the CDR3 is TGTGCCAGCAGCCCCAACCCCGGGGGGCGCACAGATACGCAGTATTTT. Translating gives CASSPNPGGRTDTQYF.

The chain combines TRBV20-1 with TRBJ2-1; a weak D match, TRBD1 (5 bases). Germline V gene sequence: CDR1 DFQATT, CDR2 SNEGSKA (reference sequence). The CDR3 runs to 20 residues. V gave up 0 bases and J gave up 8 bases, with 32 bases separating them. This chain's CDR3 is CSARDQLASANSGHPYEQFF. In DNA, the CDR3 is TGCAGTGCTAGAGATCAACTTGCATCCGCAAATTCAGGGCACCCCTATGAGCAGTTCTTC.

The chain is built from TRBV30 and TRBJ1-1; D ambiguous. The germline V gene has CDR1 GTSNPN and CDR2 SVGIG (reference sequence). Trimming left V 0 bases short and J 1 base short, with 6 bases between. This CDR3 region has 13 residues. The CDR3 reads CAWSVGGNTEAFF. As DNA, the CDR3 is TGTGCCTGGAGTGTTGGAGGGAACACTGAAGCTTTCTTT. Complete variable domain (other parts from reference TRBV30 and TRBJ1-1): SQTIHQWPATLVQPVGSPLSLECTVEGTSNPNLYWYRQAAGRGLQLLFYSVGIGQISSEVPQNLSASRPQDRQFILSSKKLLLSDSGFYLCAWSVGGNTEAFFGQGTRLTVV.

This clonotype was recorded once. The chain couples TRBV21-1 to TRBJ2-5; the DNA was not used to check the table's D call, TRBD1. The J call may be in error: the DNA end matches TRBJ2-7 better. TRBV21-1 has pseudogene status. This CDR3 is built from 15 residues. CDR3 coding DNA: TGTGCCAGCAGCACGACAGTCAACCCAGCCTACGAGCAGTACTTC. This gives the protein CASSTTVNPAYEQYF.

This clonotype was seen a handful of times. The chain has TRBV12-3 or TRBV12-4 and TRBJ1-5, with D uncertain. Trimming pared 1 base from V and 6 bases from J, leaving 10 bases between. This CDR3 comprises 14 residues. CDR3 DNA sequence: TGTGCCAGCAGTTTAGACCCGCGGGGTCAGCCCCAGCATTTT. This translates into CASSLDPRGQPQHF.

This rearrangement joins TRBV9 to TRBJ2-3, with 9 positions matching TRBD2. Germline CDR1 and CDR2: SGDLS and YYNGEE. J was trimmed by 5 bases and V by 0 bases; bases with no gene match: 4. This CDR3 comprises 15 residues. CDR3 residues: CASSVASGEGDTQYF. CDR3 nucleotides: TGTGCCAGCAGCGTAGCTAGCGGGGAGGGAGATACGCAGTATTTT. Full variable domain (rest looked up from reference TRBV9 and TRBJ2-3): DSGVTQTPKHLITATGQRVTLRCSPRSGDLSVYWYQQSLDQGLQFLIQYYNGEERAKGNILERFSAQQFPDLHSELNLSSLELGDSALYFCASSVASGEGDTQYFGPGTRLTVL.

This clonotype was observed a few times. The chain is built from TRBV3-1 and TRBJ1-2; 7 bases map to TRBD1. The length of the CDR3 is 16 residues. Germline CDR1 and CDR2: LGHDT and YNNKEL (reference sequence). After removal of 6 bases from V and 2 bases from J, the junction contained 12 bases not matched to a gene. CDR3 region: CASSQGQTNLNYGYTF. The CDR3, as DNA: TGTGCCAGCAGTCAGGGACAGACTAACCTAAACTATGGCTACACCTTC.

This sequence joins TRBV7-9 and TRBJ2-7; the match to TRBD1 covers 7 bases. CDR1 SEHNR and CDR2 FQNEAQ come from the germline V gene (reference sequence). This CDR3 is built from 14 residues. The ends lost 5 bases at V and 2 bases at J; junction bases unmatched: 6. CDR3 sequence reads: CASSPWDRPYEQYF. The CDR3, as DNA: TGTGCCAGCAGCCCCTGGGACAGACCCTACGAGCAGTACTTC.

This clonotype has just a few counts. The rearrangement uses TRBV6-1 and TRBJ1-2; D unresolved. V was shortened by 0 bases and J by 4 bases, with 6 bases between the two germline ends. The CDR3 covers 13 residues. CDR1 is MNHNS, CDR2 SASEGT, per germline. The CDR3 sequence: CASSEASGYGYTF. In DNA form, the CDR3 reads TGTGCCAGCAGTGAAGCATCGGGCTATGGCTACACCTTC.

This sequence joins TRBV27 and TRBJ2-1; 10 positions match TRBD1. J gave up 7 bases and V 6 bases, and 12 bases lay outside the gene matches. CDR3 size: 16 residues. Germline V CDR1 and CDR2: MNHEY, SMNVEV (reference sequence). CDR3 loop: CASREFGQGVGNEQFF. The CDR3 coding sequence is TGTGCCAGCAGAGAGTTCGGACAGGGGGTAGGTAATGAGCAGTTCTTC.

This chain uses TRBV20-1 with TRBJ2-5; D is possibly TRBD1 (6 bases). V was trimmed by 3 bases and J by 2 bases, leaving 16 bases between them. This CDR3 is 15 amino acids long. Germline V gene sequence: CDR1 DFQATT, CDR2 SNEGSKA (reference sequence). Here the CDR3 reads CSARRAGDQQETQYF. The CDR3 bases are TGCAGTGCTAGGAGAGCAGGGGACCAACAAGAGACCCAGTACTTC.

V gene TRBV6-1 combines with J gene TRBJ1-5; TRBD1 matches 8 bases. V lost 8 bases to trimming and J lost 3 bases; unmatched junction nucleotides: 6. The CDR3 covers 14 residues. CDR1 is MNHNS and CDR2 is SASEGT in the germline V gene. CDR3 nucleotide sequence: TGTGCCAGCGCCCGACAGGGGAACAATCAGCCCCAGCATTTT. Its protein product is CASARQGNNQPQHF.

This chain joins TRBV27 and TRBJ2-6, with 8 positions matching TRBD1. This CDR3 comprises 17 residues. Germline CDR1 MNHEY, CDR2 SMNVEV (reference sequence). V gave up 3 bases and J gave up 1 base; unmatched junction bases: 5. The CDR3 reads CASSLTTGGSGANVLTF. The CDR3 coding sequence is TGTGCCAGCAGTTTGACAACAGGGGGGTCTGGGGCCAACGTCCTGACTTTC.

V usage is TRBV29-1 and J usage is TRBJ2-1; D remains unclear. V was clipped by 4 bases and J by 0 bases, with 7 bases between them. The germline gives CDR1 SQVTM, CDR2 ANQGSEA. The CDR3 covers 13 residues. CDR3 residues: CSVALSSYNEQFF. CDR3 DNA sequence: TGCAGCGTTGCTCTAAGCTCCTACAATGAGCAGTTCTTC.